The clone carrying this T cell receptor (beta chain) was observed a single time. This sample is drawn from a study of shared clonotypes between healthy human individuals. Profiled with immunoSEQ multiplex PCR; TCRdb holds only in-frame clones, not every one. The table has over a million clones, roughly 75% seen once. The sequenced sample consisted of memory CD4+ T cells sorted from blood. Subset indicated: CD45RA-negative fraction. The TCR originated in a man aged 18 to 35 in good health.

The CDR3 bases are TGTGCCAGCAGCCAAGATAGTGGCTACACTGAAGCTTTCTTT. Protein product: CASSQDSGYTEAFF. This chain uses TRBV4-2 with TRBJ1-1, with unresolved D. The CDR3 sequence is 14 residues long. With 0 bases removed from V and 3 bases from J, the gap between germline ends came to 8 bases. Germline loops: CDR1 LGHNA, CDR2 YNFKEQ.